One and the same sample provided the 10 T cell receptor beta chains below, sequenced in a study of blood T cell repertoires in COVID-19. This table comes from immunoSEQ multiplex PCR, and its TCRdb copy is limited to in-frame clones, with some not included. Among under 400,000 clones, around 87% were seen once, and the ten largest hold about 1.9%. Input material: PBMCs or T cells enriched from blood (not recorded which). Receptors originate from a man between 40 and 49 years old in a cohort exposed to, infected with or recovered from COVID-19 (not recorded which).

On this clone itself: The junction does not match germline at one end; this may be a read error. This chain uses TRBV2 with TRBJ1-6, with TRBD1 as a possible D gene (5 bases). The V gene's germline CDR1 is SNHLY and CDR2 FYNNEI. There are 15 residues in the CDR3. CDR3 DNA: TGTGCCAGCAGTGAGACAGAGTCCTACAATTCACCCCTCCACTTT. Amino acid sequence: CASSETESYNSPLHF.

The chain is built from TRBV5-1 and TRBJ2-5; TRBD2 agrees at 10 bases. The CDR3 runs to 15 residues. Germline loops: CDR1 SGHRS, CDR2 YFSETQ. The V segment lost 3 bases and the J segment 5 bases; nucleotides outside the gene matches: 7. The CDR3 here is CASSYSSGSWETQYF. CDR3 DNA sequence: TGCGCCAGCAGCTATTCTAGCGGGAGTTGGGAGACCCAGTACTTC.

This chain uses TRBV6-2 or TRBV6-3 with TRBJ2-5; 8 nucleotides agree with TRBD1. Trimming cost V 6 bases and J 5 bases; bases outside gene matches: 8. Germline V CDR1 and CDR2: MNHEY, SVGEGT. The length of the CDR3 is 14 residues. The CDR3 protein is CASSRRTGRETQYF. In DNA, the CDR3 is TGTGCCAGCAGCCGTCGGACAGGGAGGGAGACCCAGTACTTC.

V and J are TRBV18 and TRBJ2-5; 12 nucleotides align to TRBD2. V shed 2 bases, J shed 4 bases, and the junction held 8 bases outside the gene matches. CDR1 is KGHSH, CDR2 LQKENI, per germline. The length of the CDR3 is 17 residues. The CDR3: CASSPYQETSGRETQYF. CDR3 nucleotide sequence: TGTGCCAGCTCACCATACCAGGAGACTAGCGGGAGAGAGACCCAGTACTTC.

This chain uses TRBV3-1 (or the pseudogene TRBV3-2) with TRBJ2-6; D call uncertain. V shed 0 bases and J shed 1 base, with 7 bases lying between them. Germline V gene data show CDR1 as LGHDT and CDR2 as YNNKEL (reference sequence). The CDR3 spans 16 residues. CDR3 sequence reads: CASSQDVLSGANVLTF. CDR3 coding DNA: TGTGCCAGCAGCCAAGACGTTCTTTCTGGGGCCAACGTCCTGACTTTC.

V gene TRBV15 combines with J gene TRBJ2-3, with 9 bases lining up with TRBD2. Looked up from germline, CDR1 is LNHNV and CDR2 is YYDKDF (reference sequence). The CDR3 totals 13 residues. Germline trimming cut 3 bases from V and 6 bases from J; bases unmatched to any gene: 1. The CDR3 DNA reads TGTGCCACCAGCAGGGGGACTAGCGATACGCAGTATTTT. Translating it yields CATSRGTSDTQYF. The variable domain in full, with the rest retrieved from reference TRBV15 and TRBJ2-3, is DAMVIQNPRYQVTQFGKPVTLSCSQTLNHNVMYWYQQKSSQAPKLLFHYYDKDFNNEADTPDNFQSRRPNTSFCFLDIRSPGLGDTAMYLCATSRGTSDTQYFGPGTRLTVL.

This rearrangement joins TRBV7-2 to TRBJ1-2; D not certain. Per germline, CDR1 SGHTA and CDR2 FQGNSA. The CDR3 spans 14 residues. The V end was cut by 5 bases, the J end by 8 bases, with 18 bases between. This CDR3 is CASSTYIPGMGYTF. The CDR3 coding sequence is TGTGCCAGCAGCACTTACATCCCGGGTATGGGCTACACCTTC.

The rearrangement links TRBV10-3 to TRBJ2-7; 10 bases are shared with TRBD2. The CDR3 length is 15 residues. Germline V gene data show CDR1 as ENHRY and CDR2 as SYGVKD. The V gene end was trimmed by 4 bases and the J gene end by 3 bases; junction bases not matched to a gene: 6. CDR3 amino acids: CAISAPGTSVYEQYF. CDR3 sequence (DNA): TGTGCCATCAGTGCTCCCGGGACTAGCGTCTACGAGCAGTACTTC.

The gene calls are TRBV15 and TRBJ2-7, with 8 bases identical to TRBD1. After removal of 1 base from V and 2 bases from J, the junction contained 4 bases not matched to a gene. The CDR3 extends over 15 amino acids. Germline CDR1 LNHNV, CDR2 YYDKDF (reference sequence). CDR3 nucleotides: TGTGCCACCAGCAGAGGGGGACAGGCGGCCTACGAGCAGTACTTC. Protein product: CATSRGGQAAYEQYF.

The chain links TRBV6-1 to TRBJ1-6; D gene unclear. CDR1 MNHNS and CDR2 SASEGT come from the germline V gene. Trimming removed 3 bases at V and 8 bases at J, with 11 bases between. This CDR3 spans 14 amino acids. CDR3 in DNA: TGTGCCAGCAGTGATACGGGGAACCATTCACCCCTCCACTTT. Translation gives CASSDTGNHSPLHF.